This T cell receptor beta chain was identified in a study of T cells in Graves' hyperthyroidism and ophthalmopathy. Whole-study findings and limits: The model's output predicted ophthalmopathy at a median of about 6.5 months prior to onset.

Amplified regions were TCR beta CDR3 sequences from RNA transcripts. An initial round of RT-PCR targeting the TCR CDR3 relied on the HTBI primer set. One entry per CDR3 protein, called by TCRdb with MiXCR from the multiplex PCR reads. Of about 690,000 distinct CDR3 sequences listed, 17% are singletons. Hyperthyroidism patients were newly diagnosed, had disease duration under 2 months, and were aged 18 to 65 years. Concerning this clonotype itself: Its antigen remains unknown.

Germline assignment: CDR1 MNHEY and CDR2 SMNVEV (reference sequence). Deletions cut 2 bases from V and 0 bases from J, with 11 bases between. CDR3 length: 15 residues. Sample: blood. The TCR comes from a man aged 50 or older with Graves' hyperthyroidism. The chain is built from TRBV27 and TRBJ2-7; D is perhaps TRBD2 (6 bases). For the CDR3, the DNA is TGTGCCAGCAGTTTAAAGGGAGGCGGCTCCTACGAGCAGTACTTC. It specifies CASSLKGGGSYEQYF.